One sample yielded the 25 T cell receptor beta chains listed below, sequenced in a study of T cells in Graves' hyperthyroidism and ophthalmopathy. Amplified TCR beta CDR3 regions derived from RNA transcripts. Primed by the HTBI set, a first-round RT-PCR was run on the TCR CDR3. TCRdb redid the calling of the multiplex PCR reads with MiXCR, one entry per CDR3 protein. Seen here are hundreds of thousands of distinct CDR3 sequences, 14% observed once, and the top ten hold around 13%. Sequencing was done on a sample of blood. The receptors shown here come from a woman aged 50 to 60 with Graves' ophthalmopathy.

This clonotype occurred many times. V gene TRBV2 combines with J gene TRBJ1-1; D not certain. This CDR3 region has 14 residues. Trimming pared 6 bases from V and 3 bases from J, leaving 14 bases between. Germline lookup yields CDR1 SNHLY and CDR2 FYNNEI. The CDR3 loop is CASREWSWDTEAFF. In DNA form, the CDR3 reads TGTGCCAGCAGGGAGTGGTCCTGGGACACTGAAGCTTTCTTT.

This clonotype appeared a single time. A much bigger clone sits one base away, suggesting this may be a read error. The rearrangement joins TRBV18 to TRBJ2-5; maybe TRBD2 (6 bases). The V gene's germline CDR1 is KGHSH and CDR2 LQKENI. The CDR3 extends over 15 amino acids. With 7 bases removed from V and 0 bases from J, the gap between germline ends came to 15 bases. CDR3 loop: CASLPLARYQETQYF. The CDR3 DNA follows: TGTGCCAGCTTACCCCTAGCGAGGTACCAAGAGACCCAGTACTTC.

This clonotype was seen ten or more times. This sequence joins TRBV10-3 and TRBJ2-7; weak D call: TRBD2 (5 bases). CDR1 and CDR2 (germline): ENHRY, SYGVKD. This CDR3 has 14 residues. Trimming stripped 2 bases from V and 4 bases from J, with 12 bases between. The DNA for the CDR3 is TGTGCCATCAGTGAGGAGGGCCTTCGGTACGAGCAGTACTTC. Encoded protein: CAISEEGLRYEQYF.

This clonotype was observed many times. The chain recombines TRBV18 with TRBJ2-7, with D perhaps matching TRBD1 (6 bases). The CDR3 is 14 residues long. Germline V gives CDR1 KGHSH, CDR2 LQKENI. With 1 base removed from V and 0 bases from J, the gap between germline ends came to 7 bases. For the CDR3, the DNA is TGTGCCAGCTCACCACAGGGGGTCTCCTACGAGCAGTACTTC. Its protein product is CASSPQGVSYEQYF. Full variable domain (outside the CDR3, taken from reference TRBV18 and TRBJ2-7): NAGVMQNPRHLVRRRGQEARLRCSPMKGHSHVYWYRQLPEEGLKFMVYLQKENIIDESGMPKERFSAEFPKEGPSILRIQQVVRGDSAAYFCASSPQGVSYEQYFGPGTRLTVT.

This clonotype appeared many times. The rearrangement uses TRBV30 and TRBJ2-5, with 10 bases that match TRBD1. The CDR3 has 11 amino acids. Germline CDR1 is GTSNPN and CDR2 is SVGIG (reference sequence). After removal of 7 bases from V and 5 bases from J, the junction contained 1 base not matched to a gene. The CDR3 coding sequence is TGTGCCTTGGGACAGGGGGAGACCCAGTACTTC. Residues: CALGQGETQYF.

This clonotype was counted a few times. The chain uses TRBV28 and TRBJ2-2; the match to TRBD2 covers 11 bases. J gave up 6 bases and V 10 bases, and 7 bases lay outside the gene matches. Looked up from germline, CDR1 is MDHEN and CDR2 is SYDVKM. CDR3 length: 14 residues. CDR3: CATRTSGWPGELFF. The CDR3 DNA reads TGTGCCACCAGGACTAGCGGGTGGCCCGGGGAGCTGTTTTTT.

This clonotype was counted ten times or more. DNA for the CDR3: TGTGCCAGCAGCTTCAAAAAGCGGGAGGGAGTCGAGCAGTTCTTC. Its translation is CASSFKKREGVEQFF. This chain connects TRBV7-2 to TRBJ2-1; 10 bases are shared with TRBD2. Germline V gene data show CDR1 as SGHTA and CDR2 as FQGNSA. The junction had 9 bases not matched to a gene; V was cut back by 3 bases and J by 10 bases. The CDR3 runs to 15 residues.

This clonotype was recorded a few times. The rearrangement links TRBV6-5 to TRBJ2-1, with 7 positions matching TRBD2. Germline CDR1 and CDR2: MNHEY and SVGAGI. This CDR3 comprises 16 residues. V was pared by 0 bases and J by 7 bases, with 9 bases of the junction left unmatched. The CDR3 sequence is CASSYSAAGVVNEQFF. The DNA for the CDR3 is TGTGCCAGCAGTTACTCGGCGGCGGGAGTGGTTAATGAGCAGTTCTTC.

This clonotype has a count of ten or more. The chain carries TRBV20-1 and TRBJ2-1; 8 bases match TRBD2. The CDR3 is 14 residues long. The germline V gene has CDR1 DFQATT and CDR2 SNEGSKA (reference sequence). V gave up 3 bases and J gave up 2 bases; unmatched junction bases: 3. CDR3 protein: CSASGRAAYNEQFF. CDR3 nucleotides: TGCAGTGCTAGCGGGAGGGCGGCCTACAATGAGCAGTTCTTC.

The chain couples TRBV10-3 to TRBJ2-1; 7 bases are shared with TRBD2. Losses at the gene ends were 10 bases for V and 3 bases for J; bases not matched to a gene: 21. This CDR3 spans 18 amino acids. From germline, CDR1 is ENHRY and CDR2 SYGVKD. CDR3 coding DNA: TGTGCCACCTGGACTGGCGGGAGCCCCGTGATCAACTACAATGAGCAGTTCTTC. As protein: CATWTGGSPVINYNEQFF.

This clonotype showed up many times. CDR3 loop: CASSLPSGAGADTQYF. The CDR3 DNA reads TGTGCCAGCAGCCTCCCATCTGGGGCGGGGGCAGATACGCAGTATTTT. V usage is TRBV7-3 and J usage is TRBJ2-3; 7 bases are shared with TRBD2. This CDR3 is built from 16 residues. Germline assignment: CDR1 SGHTA and CDR2 FQGTGA. Trimming took 5 bases from V and 4 from J; bases not matched to a gene: 12.

V usage is TRBV5-6 and J usage is TRBJ1-1, with D unclear. With 3 bases removed from V and 11 bases from J, the gap between germline ends came to 20 bases. The CDR3 has 14 amino acids. The germline CDR1 and CDR2 sequences are SGHDT and YYEEEE. The CDR3 region is CASSYSGPSGRAFF. CDR3 bases: TGTGCCAGCAGCTATAGCGGGCCCTCAGGACGGGCTTTCTTT.

The chain has TRBV5-8 and TRBJ2-1; 9 nucleotides match TRBD2. V was pared by 4 bases and J by 7 bases, with 9 bases of the junction left unmatched. There are 15 residues in the CDR3. Per germline, CDR1 SGHTS and CDR2 YDEGEE. CDR3 nucleotides: TGTGCCAGCAGCCTCGGTAGCGGGAGAACAAATGAGCAGTTCTTC. Its protein is CASSLGSGRTNEQFF.

V and J are TRBV14 and TRBJ2-1; 9 bases are shared with TRBD2. Germline assignment: CDR1 SGHDN and CDR2 FVKESK. Unmatched junction bases numbered 3, after V lost 4 bases and J lost 2 bases. The CDR3 spans 15 residues. The CDR3 DNA follows: TGTGCCAGCAGCCGGAGACTAGCGGCCTACAATGAGCAGTTCTTC. This sequence encodes CASSRRLAAYNEQFF. The full variable domain, its missing parts supplied by reference TRBV14 and TRBJ2-1, is EAGVTQFPSHSVIEKGQTVTLRCDPISGHDNLYWYRRVMGKEIKFLLHFVKESKQDESGMPNNRFLAERTGGTYSTLKVQPAELEDSGVYFCASSRRLAAYNEQFFGPGTRLTVL.

This clonotype was detected only once. The chain has TRBV3-1 and TRBJ1-1; 10 bases fit TRBD1. The ends lost 4 bases at V and 10 bases at J; junction bases unmatched: 6. Per germline, CDR1 LGHDT and CDR2 YNNKEL (reference sequence). The CDR3 is 13 residues long. CDR3 sequence: CASSPRGTGAAFF. The CDR3 DNA reads TGTGCCAGCAGCCCGAGGGGGACAGGGGCAGCTTTCTTT.

This chain connects TRBV6-1 to TRBJ2-7, with D maybe TRBD2 (6 bases). The germline V and J ends were trimmed by 10 bases and 6 bases, with 22 bases remaining between them. Germline-derived CDR1 and CDR2 are MNHNS and SASEGT. The CDR3 length is 14 residues. The CDR3 protein is CATRLGRLASEQYF. The CDR3 DNA follows: TGTGCCACTAGACTTGGGAGGCTCGCCTCCGAGCAGTACTTC.

The sample holds a few counts of this clonotype. The gene calls are TRBV19 and TRBJ2-4; D may be TRBD1 or TRBD2 (5 bases each). CDR3 size: 13 residues. Germline V gives CDR1 LNHDA, CDR2 SQIVND (reference sequence). V lost 4 bases and J lost 8, with 12 bases in between. The CDR3 DNA reads TGTGCCAGTAGTAGCAGGGAGTCGGACATTCAGTACTTC. Its protein is CASSSRESDIQYF.

This clonotype was observed many times. This chain uses TRBV6-1 with TRBJ2-5; 8 nucleotides align to TRBD2. Per germline, CDR1 MNHNS and CDR2 SASEGT. The CDR3 totals 16 residues. Unmatched junction bases numbered 13, after V lost 5 bases and J lost 5 bases. CDR3 protein: CASSRRGGISFETQYF. In DNA form, the CDR3 reads TGTGCCAGCAGTCGACGGGGGGGTATAAGCTTCGAGACCCAGTACTTC.

The genes are TRBV20-1 and TRBJ2-1; 7 bases match TRBD1. This CDR3 region has 14 residues. CDR1 is DFQATT and CDR2 is SNEGSKA in the germline V gene (reference sequence). V was clipped by 8 bases and J by 0 bases; unmatched bases: 7. The CDR3 protein is CSTPRGSSYNEQFF. Written as DNA, the CDR3 is TGCAGTACCCCCAGGGGGAGCTCCTACAATGAGCAGTTCTTC.

The V gene is TRBV15, the J gene TRBJ2-7; TRBD2 aligns across 13 bases. This CDR3 contains 15 residues. The germline gives CDR1 LNHNV, CDR2 YYDKDF (reference sequence). Unmatched junction bases numbered 8, after V lost 5 bases and J lost 7 bases. For the CDR3, the DNA is TGTGCCACCAGCCCAACCGGACTAGCGGGAGATGAGCAGTACTTC. This codes for CATSPTGLAGDEQYF. The whole variable domain, filled in from reference TRBV15 and TRBJ2-7, reads DAMVIQNPRYQVTQFGKPVTLSCSQTLNHNVMYWYQQKSSQAPKLLFHYYDKDFNNEADTPDNFQSRRPNTSFCFLDIRSPGLGDTAMYLCATSPTGLAGDEQYFGPGTRLTVT.

Ten or more counts support this clonotype. The CDR3 sequence: CASSRTRYEQYF. The CDR3 region has the DNA TGTGCCAGCAGTCGGACCCGCTACGAGCAGTACTTC. V and J are TRBV28 and TRBJ2-7; the D is unclear. The V end was cut by 5 bases, the J end by 3 bases, with 8 bases between. Germline V gives CDR1 MDHEN, CDR2 SYDVKM. This CDR3 region has 12 residues.

J is TRBJ1-4 and V is TRBV7-2, with 7 bases identical to TRBD1. The CDR3 totals 15 residues. The germline CDR1 and CDR2 sequences are SGHTA and FQGNSA. V lost 6 bases, J lost 5 bases, and 9 bases stayed unmatched. The chain's CDR3 is CASSSRGQINEKLFF. Written as DNA, the CDR3 is TGTGCCAGCAGTTCTCGGGGACAGATCAATGAAAAACTGTTTTTT. Full variable domain (remainder filled in from reference TRBV7-2 and TRBJ1-4): GAGVSQSPSNKVTEKGKDVELRCDPISGHTALYWYRQSLGQGLEFLIYFQGNSAPDKSGLPSDRFSAERTGGSVSTLTIQRTQQEDSAVYLCASSSRGQINEKLFFGSGTQLSVL.

In this sample, this clonotype turned up many times. Here the CDR3 DNA reads TGTGCCAGCAGTTCCAGGATCTCTGGAAACACCATATATTTT. This gives the protein CASSSRISGNTIYF. This chain connects TRBV27 to TRBJ1-3; no reliable D call. The CDR3 extends over 14 amino acids. V was trimmed by 4 bases and J by 0 bases, leaving 7 bases between them. The germline V gene encodes CDR1 MNHEY and CDR2 SMNVEV (reference sequence).

The rearrangement uses TRBV14 and TRBJ2-2, with a possible D match to TRBD2 (6 bases). Trimming pared 0 bases from V and 2 bases from J, leaving 22 bases between. Germline loops: CDR1 SGHDN, CDR2 FVKESK. This CDR3 region has 20 residues. The CDR3 spells CASSQEDEGGIIINTGELFF. Here the CDR3 DNA reads TGTGCCAGCAGCCAAGAAGATGAGGGAGGTATTATCATCAACACCGGGGAGCTGTTTTTT.

The CDR3 loop is CASSLGPRDSYNEQFF. The CDR3 coding sequence is TGCGCCAGCAGCTTGGGCCCCCGGGACAGCTACAATGAGCAGTTCTTC. The chain combines TRBV5-1 with TRBJ2-1, with 7 bases lining up with TRBD1. In germline, CDR1 is SGHRS, CDR2 YFSETQ. The CDR3 covers 16 residues. The J segment lost 3 bases and the V segment lost 0 bases, leaving 6 bases of the junction unmatched.